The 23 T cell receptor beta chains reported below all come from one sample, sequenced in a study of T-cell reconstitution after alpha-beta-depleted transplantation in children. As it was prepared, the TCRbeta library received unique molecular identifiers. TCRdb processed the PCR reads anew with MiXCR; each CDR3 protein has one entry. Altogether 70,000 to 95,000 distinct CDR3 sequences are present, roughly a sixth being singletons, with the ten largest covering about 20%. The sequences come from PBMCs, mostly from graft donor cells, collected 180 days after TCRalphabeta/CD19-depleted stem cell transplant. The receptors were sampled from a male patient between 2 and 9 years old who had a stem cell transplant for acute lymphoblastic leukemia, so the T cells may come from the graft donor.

The DNA for the CDR3 is TGCGCCAGCAGCGATCCCGGGGACTCCGGGGAGCTGTTTTTT. Its translation is CASSDPGDSGELFF. The rearrangement links TRBV4-1 to TRBJ2-2; tentative D call: TRBD2 (6 bases). The length of the CDR3 is 14 residues. Germline V gene data show CDR1 as MGHRA and CDR2 as YSYEKL. Trimming took off 5 bases at V and 6 bases at J, with 13 bases between the two ends.

In DNA, the CDR3 is TGTGCCAGCAGCTCCAATCTGCTCAGGGGGAACCAAGAGACCCAGTACTTC. Translated, it gives CASSSNLLRGNQETQYF. The gene calls are TRBV7-9 and TRBJ2-5; 7 bases align to TRBD1. The CDR3 contains 17 residues. Germline V gene data show CDR1 as SEHNR and CDR2 as FQNEAQ (reference sequence). After removal of 4 bases from V and 0 bases from J, the junction contained 11 bases not matched to a gene.

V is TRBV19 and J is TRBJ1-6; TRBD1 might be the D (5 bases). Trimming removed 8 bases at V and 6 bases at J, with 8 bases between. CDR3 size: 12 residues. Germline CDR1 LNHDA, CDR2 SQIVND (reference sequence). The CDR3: CASLGGNSPLHF. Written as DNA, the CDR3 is TGTGCCAGTCTCGGGGGTAATTCACCCCTCCACTTT.

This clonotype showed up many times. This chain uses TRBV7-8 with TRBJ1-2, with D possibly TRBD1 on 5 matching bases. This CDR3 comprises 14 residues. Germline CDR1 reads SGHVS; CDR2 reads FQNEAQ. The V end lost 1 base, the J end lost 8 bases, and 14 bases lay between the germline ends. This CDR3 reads CASSLVVSRGGYTF. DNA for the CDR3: TGTGCCAGCAGCTTAGTTGTGTCCCGGGGGGGCTACACCTTC.

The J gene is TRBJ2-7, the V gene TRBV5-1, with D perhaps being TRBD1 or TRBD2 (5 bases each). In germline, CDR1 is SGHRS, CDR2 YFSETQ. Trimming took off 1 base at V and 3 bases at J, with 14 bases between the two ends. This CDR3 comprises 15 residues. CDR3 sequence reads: CASSLTGTDFYEQYF. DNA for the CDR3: TGCGCCAGCAGCTTGACCGGGACGGACTTCTACGAGCAGTACTTC.

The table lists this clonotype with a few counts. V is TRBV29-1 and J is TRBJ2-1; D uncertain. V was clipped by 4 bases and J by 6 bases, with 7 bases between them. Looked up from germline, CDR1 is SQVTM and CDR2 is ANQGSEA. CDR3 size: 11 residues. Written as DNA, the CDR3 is TGCAGCGTTGCTTTGGTCAATGAGCAGTTCTTC. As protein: CSVALVNEQFF.

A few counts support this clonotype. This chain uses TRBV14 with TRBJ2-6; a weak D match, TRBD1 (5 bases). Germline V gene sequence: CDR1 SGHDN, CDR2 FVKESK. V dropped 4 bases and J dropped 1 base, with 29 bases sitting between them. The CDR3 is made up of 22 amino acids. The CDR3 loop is CASSRADSTDLSWASGANVLTF. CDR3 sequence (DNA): TGTGCCAGCAGCCGGGCCGACAGTACCGACCTCTCATGGGCGTCTGGGGCCAACGTCCTGACTTTC. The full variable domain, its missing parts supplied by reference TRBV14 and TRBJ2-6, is EAGVTQFPSHSVIEKGQTVTLRCDPISGHDNLYWYRRVMGKEIKFLLHFVKESKQDESGMPNNRFLAERTGGTYSTLKVQPAELEDSGVYFCASSRADSTDLSWASGANVLTFGAGSRLTVL.

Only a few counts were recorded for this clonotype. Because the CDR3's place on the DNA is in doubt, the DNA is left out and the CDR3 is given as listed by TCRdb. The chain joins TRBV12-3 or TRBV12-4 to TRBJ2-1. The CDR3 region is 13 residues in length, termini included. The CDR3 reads CASSLGMGNEQFF.

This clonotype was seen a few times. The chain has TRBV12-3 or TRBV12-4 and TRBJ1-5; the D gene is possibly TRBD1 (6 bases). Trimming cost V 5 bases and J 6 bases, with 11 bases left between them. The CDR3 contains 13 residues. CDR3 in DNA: TGTGCCAGCAGTCGACAGGAAGGTCAGCCCCAGCATTTT. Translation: CASSRQEGQPQHF.

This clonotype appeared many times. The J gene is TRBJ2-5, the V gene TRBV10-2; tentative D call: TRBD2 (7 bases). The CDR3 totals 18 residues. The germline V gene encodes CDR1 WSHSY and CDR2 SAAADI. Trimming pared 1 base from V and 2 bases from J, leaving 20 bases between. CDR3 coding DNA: TGCGCCAGCAGTGAGTTTAGATGGGCGGGGGACAATCAAGAGACCCAGTACTTC. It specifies CASSEFRWAGDNQETQYF.

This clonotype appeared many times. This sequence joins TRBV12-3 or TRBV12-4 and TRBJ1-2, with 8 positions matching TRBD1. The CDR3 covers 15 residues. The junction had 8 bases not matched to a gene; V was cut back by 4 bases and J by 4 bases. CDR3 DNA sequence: TGTGCCAGCAGTTGGCGGGGGGGACAGGTCTATGGCTACACCTTC. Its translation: CASSWRGGQVYGYTF.

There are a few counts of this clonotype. CDR3 in DNA: TGTGCCAGCAGTTTAAACCCCGTCAGGGGTTGGACTTTCTTT. Its translation is CASSLNPVRGWTFF. The chain has TRBV12-3 or TRBV12-4 and TRBJ1-1; possible D gene TRBD1, 6 bases. The CDR3 runs 14 residues. Trimming pared 2 bases from V and 12 bases from J, leaving 19 bases between.

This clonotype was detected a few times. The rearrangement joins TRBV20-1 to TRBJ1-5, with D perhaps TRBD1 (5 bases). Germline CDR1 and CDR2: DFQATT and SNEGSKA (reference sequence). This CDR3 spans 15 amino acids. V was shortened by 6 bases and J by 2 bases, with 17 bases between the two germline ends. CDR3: CSATTARTGNQPQHF. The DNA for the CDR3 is TGCAGTGCCACGACAGCTCGTACGGGCAATCAGCCCCAGCATTTT.

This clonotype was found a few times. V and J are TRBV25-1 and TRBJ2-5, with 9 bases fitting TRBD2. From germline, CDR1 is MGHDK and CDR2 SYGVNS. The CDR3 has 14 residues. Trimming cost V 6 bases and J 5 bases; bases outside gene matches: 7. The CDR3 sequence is CASSLAGDPETQYF. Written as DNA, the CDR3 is TGTGCCAGCAGCTTAGCGGGGGACCCGGAGACCCAGTACTTC.

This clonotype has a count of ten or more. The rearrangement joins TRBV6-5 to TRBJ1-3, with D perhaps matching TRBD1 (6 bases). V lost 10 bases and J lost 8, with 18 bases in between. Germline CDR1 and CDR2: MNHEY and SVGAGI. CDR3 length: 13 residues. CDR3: CATKRRGADTIYF. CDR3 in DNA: TGTGCCACCAAACGACGGGGGGCGGACACCATATATTTT.

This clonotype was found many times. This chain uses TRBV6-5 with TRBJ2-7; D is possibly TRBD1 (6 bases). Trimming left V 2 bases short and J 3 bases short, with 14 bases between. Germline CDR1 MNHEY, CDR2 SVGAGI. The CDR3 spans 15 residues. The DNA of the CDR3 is TGTGCCAGCAGTTACGGGCCGACGGGACACTACGAGCAGTACTTC. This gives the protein CASSYGPTGHYEQYF.

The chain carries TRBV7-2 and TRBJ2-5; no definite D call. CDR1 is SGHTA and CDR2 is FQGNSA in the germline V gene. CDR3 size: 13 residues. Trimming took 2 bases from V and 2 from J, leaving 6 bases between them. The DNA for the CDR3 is TGTGCCAGCAGCTTACTGAGGCAAGAGACCCAGTACTTC. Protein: CASSLLRQETQYF.

This chain's CDR3 is CASSLGTGSVEQYF. The CDR3 DNA is TGTGCCAGCAGTCTTGGGACAGGGTCCGTCGAGCAGTACTTC. J is TRBJ2-7 and V is TRBV6-1, with TRBD1 matching 9 bases. This CDR3 contains 14 residues. Germline CDR1 MNHNS, CDR2 SASEGT. Losses at the gene ends were 5 bases for V and 6 bases for J; bases not matched to a gene: 8.

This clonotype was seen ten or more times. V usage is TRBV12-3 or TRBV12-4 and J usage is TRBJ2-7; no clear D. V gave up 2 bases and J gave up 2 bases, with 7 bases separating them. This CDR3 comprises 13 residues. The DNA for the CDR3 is TGTGCCAGCAGTTTACAGGAGACCTACGAGCAGTACTTC. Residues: CASSLQETYEQYF.

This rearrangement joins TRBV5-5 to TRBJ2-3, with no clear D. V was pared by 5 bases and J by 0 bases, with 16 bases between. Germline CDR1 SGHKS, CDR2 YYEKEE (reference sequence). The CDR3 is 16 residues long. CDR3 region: CASRRAYSKSTDTQYF. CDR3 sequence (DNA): TGTGCCAGCAGACGGGCATACTCGAAAAGCACAGATACGCAGTATTTT.

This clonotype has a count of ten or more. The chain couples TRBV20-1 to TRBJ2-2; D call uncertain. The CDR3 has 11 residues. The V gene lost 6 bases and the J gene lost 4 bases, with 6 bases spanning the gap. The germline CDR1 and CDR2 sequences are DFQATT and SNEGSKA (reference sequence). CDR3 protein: CSAILTGELFF. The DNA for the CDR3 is TGCAGTGCCATCCTCACCGGGGAGCTGTTTTTT.

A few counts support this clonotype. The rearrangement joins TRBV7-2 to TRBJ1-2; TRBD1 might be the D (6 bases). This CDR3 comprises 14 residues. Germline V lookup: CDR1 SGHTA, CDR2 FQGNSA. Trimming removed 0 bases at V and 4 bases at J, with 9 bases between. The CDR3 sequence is CASSLAGASYGYTF. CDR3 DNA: TGTGCCAGCAGCTTAGCGGGGGCAAGCTATGGCTACACCTTC. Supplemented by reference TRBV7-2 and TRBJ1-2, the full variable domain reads GAGVSQSPSNKVTEKGKDVELRCDPISGHTALYWYRQSLGQGLEFLIYFQGNSAPDKSGLPSDRFSAERTGGSVSTLTIQRTQQEDSAVYLCASSLAGASYGYTFGSGTRLTVV.

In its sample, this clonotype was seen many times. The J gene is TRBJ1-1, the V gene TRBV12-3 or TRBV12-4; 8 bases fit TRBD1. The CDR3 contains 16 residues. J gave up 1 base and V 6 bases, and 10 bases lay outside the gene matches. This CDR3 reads CASRPGQGAWNTEAFF. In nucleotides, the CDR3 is TGTGCCAGCAGACCTGGGCAGGGGGCATGGAACACTGAAGCTTTCTTT.